This record covers a single T cell receptor (beta chain). TCRdb re-analysed the 5' RACE reads in MiXCR, keeping a single row per CDR3 protein. The data contain about 160,000 distinct CDR3 sequences, around 9.7% of them seen just once; the ten biggest clones take up roughly 33%. Germline CDR1 is MNHEY and CDR2 is SMNVEV (reference sequence). This CDR3 has 13 residues. Trimming cost V 6 bases and J 10 bases; bases outside gene matches: 7. These data belong to a study of T cells after yellow fever vaccination. Whole-study context: Researchers used SMART-Seq v4 Ultra Low Input to prepare fractions that had low cell numbers.

This specimen consisted of CD8+ T cells sorted from PBMCs, obtained 45 days after the yellow fever booster vaccination. The chain couples TRBV27 to TRBJ2-1; 9 bases map to TRBD2. The sequence was obtained from a man between 18 and 35 years old who received the YFV17D yellow fever vaccine. In DNA, the CDR3 is TGTGCCAGCAGGGGCGGGGGGGCCTGGGAGCAGTTCTTC. Its translation: CASRGGGAWEQFF.